Following are 26 T cell receptor beta chains from one sample sequenced in a study of blood T cell repertoires in COVID-19. Method: immunoSEQ multiplex PCR; TCRdb's copy keeps in-frame clones and lacks some. The sample lists about 120,000 clones, 65% to 85% occurring once. Input material: peripheral blood. These receptors all stem from a woman aged 70-85 years with acute or convalescent COVID-19.

This rearrangement joins TRBV3-1 (or the pseudogene TRBV3-2) to TRBJ2-7; D is ambiguous. The CDR3 spans 12 residues. Germline CDR1 reads LGHDT; CDR2 reads YNNKEL (reference sequence). V lost 3 bases and J lost 0, with 3 bases in between. The CDR3 is CASSQSSYEQYF. As DNA, the CDR3 is TGTGCCAGCAGCCAGAGCTCCTACGAGCAGTACTTC.

This sequence joins TRBV11-3 and TRBJ2-2; D is perhaps TRBD1 (5 bases). CDR3 length: 13 amino acids. Per the germline V gene, CDR1 is SGHNT and CDR2 is YENEEA. V shed 5 bases and J shed 13 bases, with 17 bases lying between them. The CDR3 spells CASSPETDRALFF. The CDR3 nucleotides read TGTGCCAGCAGCCCCGAAACCGACAGAGCGCTGTTTTTT.

This rearrangement joins TRBV3-1 (or the pseudogene TRBV3-2) to TRBJ1-2; D gene ambiguous. V lost 6 bases, J lost 4 bases, and 12 bases lay in between. Germline V lookup: CDR1 LGHDT, CDR2 YNNKEL (reference sequence). This CDR3 is 13 amino acids long. CDR3 loop: CASSSEGSYGYTF. In DNA, the CDR3 is TGTGCCAGCAGTAGTGAGGGCTCCTATGGCTACACCTTC.

The rearrangement joins TRBV5-4 to TRBJ2-7; D remains unclear. The length of the CDR3 is 12 residues. Germline V CDR1 and CDR2: SGHNT, YYREEE (reference sequence). Deletions cut 4 bases from V and 0 bases from J, with 5 bases between. In DNA, the CDR3 is TGTGCCAGCAGCCGTAACTCCTACGAGCAGTACTTC. Encoded protein: CASSRNSYEQYF.

The chain is built from TRBV12-5 and TRBJ2-6; 11 bases agree with TRBD2. The germline CDR1 and CDR2 sequences are LGHNT and FRNRAP. The CDR3 totals 19 residues. V shed 1 base, J shed 0 bases, and the junction held 5 bases outside the gene matches. CDR3 sequence (DNA): TGTGCTAGTGGTTTGGGTTTGGGACTAGCGGACTCTGGGGCCAACGTCCTGACTTTC. Protein product: CASGLGLGLADSGANVLTF.

CDR3 loop: CASSEEILDSPLHF. The CDR3 bases are TGTGCCAGCAGCGAGGAGATCTTAGATTCACCCCTCCACTTT. The chain joins TRBV3-1 (or the pseudogene TRBV3-2) to TRBJ1-6; no reliable D call. CDR3 length: 14 residues. Germline CDR1 is LGHDT and CDR2 is YNNKEL (reference sequence). V was trimmed by 5 bases and J by 8 bases, leaving 13 bases between them.

The rearrangement joins TRBV9 to TRBJ1-6; TRBD1 is a possible D gene (5 bases). CDR1 is SGDLS, CDR2 YYNGEE, per germline. V lost 0 bases, J lost 9 bases, and 19 bases lay in between. The CDR3 has 17 amino acids. CDR3 in amino acids: CASSVGIWEAGTSPLHF. The CDR3 region has the DNA TGTGCCAGCAGCGTAGGAATTTGGGAGGCAGGGACTTCACCCCTCCACTTT. Full variable domain (remainder filled in from reference TRBV9 and TRBJ1-6): DSGVTQTPKHLITATGQRVTLRCSPRSGDLSVYWYQQSLDQGLQFLIQYYNGEERAKGNILERFSAQQFPDLHSELNLSSLELGDSALYFCASSVGIWEAGTSPLHFGNGTRLTVT.

The J gene is TRBJ1-6, the V gene TRBV7-2, with D possibly TRBD1 on 5 matching bases. The CDR3 contains 16 residues. V gave up 0 bases and J gave up 3 bases, with 9 bases separating them. Germline lookup yields CDR1 SGHTA and CDR2 FQGNSA. The CDR3 nucleotides are TGTGCCAGCAGCTTAGCGTCGACAGTCTATAATTCACCCCTCCACTTT. It codes for CASSLASTVYNSPLHF.

The chain carries TRBV19 and TRBJ2-6, with D maybe TRBD2 (6 bases). CDR1 and CDR2 from the germline V gene are LNHDA and SQIVND (reference sequence). Trimming stripped 4 bases from V and 4 bases from J, with 11 bases between. The CDR3 sequence is 15 residues long. For the CDR3, the DNA is TGTGCCAGTAGTAGAGGAGGGTCCGGGGCCAACGTCCTGACTTTC. It yields the protein CASSRGGSGANVLTF.

The chain employs TRBV15 and TRBJ1-1; possible D gene TRBD1, 5 bases. This CDR3 has 16 residues. Germline CDR1 reads LNHNV; CDR2 reads YYDKDF (reference sequence). V was cut by 2 bases and J by 0 bases, with 13 bases left in between. The DNA for the CDR3 is TGTGCCACCAGCAGACCAATGACAGCCATGAACACTGAAGCTTTCTTT. Its translation: CATSRPMTAMNTEAFF.

This chain uses TRBV11-3 with TRBJ1-1; a weak D match, TRBD1 (5 bases). Germline lookup yields CDR1 SGHNT and CDR2 YENEEA. This CDR3 has 15 amino acids. Trimming left V 1 base short and J 0 bases short, with 9 bases between. CDR3 in amino acids: CASSLGGGLNTEAFF. In DNA form, the CDR3 reads TGTGCCAGCAGCTTAGGGGGCGGACTGAACACTGAAGCTTTCTTT.

The gene calls are TRBV18 and TRBJ1-2; 8 bases align to TRBD1. With V trimmed by 3 bases and J by 8 bases, 5 bases remained unmatched. Germline CDR1 is KGHSH and CDR2 is LQKENI. The CDR3 runs to 13 residues. CDR3 residues: CASSPGQENGYTF. In nucleotides, the CDR3 is TGTGCCAGCTCACCGGGACAGGAGAACGGCTACACCTTC.

V gene TRBV5-4 combines with J gene TRBJ1-1; D unresolved. The length of the CDR3 is 15 residues. V lost 5 bases to trimming and J lost 5 bases, with 19 bases between them. Germline CDR1 and CDR2: SGHNT and YYREEE (reference sequence). CDR3 DNA: TGTGCCAGCAGTGACGCCCTAGAGCAACATACTGAAGCTTTCTTT. Amino acid sequence: CASSDALEQHTEAFF.

This chain links TRBV7-2 with TRBJ1-2, with D possibly matching TRBD1 (5 bases). V was shortened by 5 bases and J by 0 bases, with 7 bases between the two germline ends. The CDR3 extends over 13 amino acids. Germline V gives CDR1 SGHTA, CDR2 FQGNSA. CDR3 in DNA: TGTGCCAGCAGCACGGGGGCTAACTATGGCTACACCTTC. It translates to CASSTGANYGYTF.

This chain joins TRBV3-1 (or the pseudogene TRBV3-2) and TRBJ2-5; 10 bases match TRBD2. The CDR3 is 20 residues long. CDR1 is LGHDT, CDR2 YNNKEL, per germline (reference sequence). V was clipped by 0 bases and J by 2 bases; unmatched bases: 15. In DNA, the CDR3 is TGTGCCAGCAGCCAAGAGGGTAGAAGACTACTAGCGGGGAAGCAAGAGACCCAGTACTTC. Translated, it gives CASSQEGRRLLAGKQETQYF.

The chain combines TRBV5-8 with TRBJ1-5; 7 bases map to TRBD1. Germline V lookup: CDR1 SGHTS, CDR2 YDEGEE. J gave up 0 bases and V 6 bases, and 6 bases lay outside the gene matches. The CDR3 loop spans 15 amino acids. CDR3 residues: CASIPGQNSNQPQHF. CDR3 coding DNA: TGTGCCAGCATACCGGGACAGAATAGCAATCAGCCCCAGCATTTT.

The chain has TRBV7-2 and TRBJ2-1; TRBD1 matches 8 bases. Germline CDR1 reads SGHTA; CDR2 reads FQGNSA. Trimming removed 1 base from V and 0 bases from J; junction bases left unmatched: 8. The CDR3 sequence is 18 residues long. The CDR3 sequence is CASSLGRGLGGSYNEQFF. As DNA, the CDR3 is TGTGCCAGCAGCTTAGGCAGGGGGCTGGGAGGCTCCTACAATGAGCAGTTCTTC.

The genes are TRBV13 and TRBJ1-1; D possibly corresponds to TRBD1 (5 bases). V lost 1 base to trimming and J lost 3 bases, with 6 bases between them. Germline lookup yields CDR1 PRHDT and CDR2 FYEKMQ (reference sequence). The CDR3 covers 13 residues. The CDR3 loop reads CASSLEQDTEAFF. Written as DNA, the CDR3 is TGTGCCAGCAGCTTAGAACAGGACACTGAAGCTTTCTTT.

This sequence joins TRBV21-1 and TRBJ1-1; whether TRBD1, the table's D call, matches the DNA was not checked. TRBV21-1 corresponds to a pseudogene. The CDR3 runs 9 residues. The CDR3 here is CASLGGAFF. The CDR3 DNA sequence: TGTGCCAGCCTAGGGGGAGCTTTCTTT.

This chain joins TRBV12-3 or TRBV12-4 and TRBJ1-2, with TRBD1 matching 7 bases. With 6 bases clipped from V and 3 bases from J, the junction kept 4 bases outside the gene matches. This CDR3 comprises 13 residues. CDR3 sequence reads: CASRPGGDYGYTF. DNA of the CDR3: TGTGCCAGCAGGCCAGGGGGAGACTATGGCTACACCTTC.

This chain joins TRBV20-1 and TRBJ1-5; D might be TRBD1 (6 bases). Trimming removed 3 bases from V and 3 bases from J, with 12 bases in between. The germline V gene encodes CDR1 DFQATT and CDR2 SNEGSKA (reference sequence). CDR3 length equals 14 residues. This CDR3 is CSASVQGNNQPQHF. CDR3 bases: TGCAGTGCTAGTGTACAGGGCAACAATCAGCCCCAGCATTTT.

This chain connects TRBV5-8 to TRBJ2-5; D is possibly TRBD2 (5 bases). The V end was cut by 2 bases, the J end by 5 bases, with 16 bases between. The CDR3 has 15 residues. Germline CDR1 reads SGHTS; CDR2 reads YDEGEE. The CDR3 spells CASSFRTPRGETQYF. CDR3 bases: TGTGCCAGCAGCTTTCGAACACCCAGAGGGGAGACCCAGTACTTC.

The chain combines TRBV10-3 with TRBJ1-2, with 9 bases that match TRBD1. V dropped 9 bases and J dropped 0; count of bases not matched to a gene: 11. CDR3 length: 16 residues. Germline V gives CDR1 ENHRY, CDR2 SYGVKD. The CDR3 DNA reads TGTGCCATACAGGGAACAGGGGGCGAGGCTAACTATGGCTACACCTTC. This sequence encodes CAIQGTGGEANYGYTF.

The chain carries TRBV10-2 and TRBJ1-1; 12 nucleotides align to TRBD1. The junction had 12 bases not matched to a gene; V was cut back by 4 bases and J by 0 bases. This CDR3 contains 19 residues. Looked up from germline, CDR1 is WSHSY and CDR2 is SAAADI. CDR3: CASSGPGTGGGQMNTEAFF. The CDR3 DNA follows: TGCGCCAGCAGTGGCCCCGGGACAGGGGGCGGACAGATGAACACTGAAGCTTTCTTT.

The CDR3 is CAWSVNAGGYNEQFF. As DNA, the CDR3 is TGTGCCTGGAGTGTAAATGCGGGGGGCTACAATGAGCAGTTCTTC. The chain links TRBV30 to TRBJ2-1, with TRBD2 identical over 8 bases. This CDR3 has 15 residues. With 0 bases clipped from V and 3 bases from J, the junction kept 4 bases outside the gene matches. Looked up from germline, CDR1 is GTSNPN and CDR2 is SVGIG (reference sequence).

V usage is TRBV6-5 and J usage is TRBJ1-2; maybe TRBD1 (5 bases). Germline V gives CDR1 MNHEY, CDR2 SVGAGI. CDR3 size: 14 residues. Trimming took 7 bases from V and 2 from J, leaving 14 bases between them. CDR3 DNA: TGTGCCAGCACCCCGGGGGGTATAAACTATGGCTACACCTTC. Protein: CASTPGGINYGYTF.